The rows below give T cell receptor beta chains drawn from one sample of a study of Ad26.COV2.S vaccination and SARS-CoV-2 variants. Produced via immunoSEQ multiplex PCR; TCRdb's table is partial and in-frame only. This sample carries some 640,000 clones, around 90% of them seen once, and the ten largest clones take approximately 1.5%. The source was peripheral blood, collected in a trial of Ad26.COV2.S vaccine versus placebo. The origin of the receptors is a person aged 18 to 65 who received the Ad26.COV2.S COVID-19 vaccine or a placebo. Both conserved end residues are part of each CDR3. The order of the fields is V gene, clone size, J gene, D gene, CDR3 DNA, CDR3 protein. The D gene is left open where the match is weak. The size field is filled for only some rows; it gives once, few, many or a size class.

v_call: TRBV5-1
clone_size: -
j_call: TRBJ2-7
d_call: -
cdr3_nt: TGCGCCAGCAGCTTGGTATTTAGCCGAAGCTCCTACGAGCAGTACTTC
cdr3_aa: CASSLVFSRSSYEQYF

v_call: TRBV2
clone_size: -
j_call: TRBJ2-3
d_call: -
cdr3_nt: TGTGCCAGCAGTCCATTTAAGGGAGCTACGCAGTATTTT
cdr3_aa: CASSPFKGATQYF

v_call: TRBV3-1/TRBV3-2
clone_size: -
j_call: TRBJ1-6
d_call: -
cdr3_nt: TGTGCCAGCAGCCAAGGGGGGGCCGGACAGTATAATTCACCCCTCCACTTT
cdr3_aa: CASSQGGAGQYNSPLHF

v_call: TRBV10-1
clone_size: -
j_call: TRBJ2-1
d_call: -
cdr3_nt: TGCGCCAGCAGTACGGGAGTGCGAAATGAGCAGTTCTTC
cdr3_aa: CASSTGVRNEQFF

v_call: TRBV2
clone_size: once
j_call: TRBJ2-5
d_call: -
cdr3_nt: TGTGCCAGCAGTGAAGCTCCTCGACGATCCGGGACCCAGTACTTC
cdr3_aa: CASSEAPRRSGTQYF

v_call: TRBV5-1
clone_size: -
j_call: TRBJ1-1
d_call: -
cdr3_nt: TGCGCCAGCAGCGAATGGGTTGCCACTGAAGCTTTCTTT
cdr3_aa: CASSEWVATEAFF

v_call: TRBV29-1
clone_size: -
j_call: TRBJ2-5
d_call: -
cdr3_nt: TGCAGCGTTGGAGAGACGGAGACCCAGTACTTC
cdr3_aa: CSVGETETQYF

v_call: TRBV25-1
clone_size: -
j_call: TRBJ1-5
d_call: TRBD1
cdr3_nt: TGTGCCAGCTCTGGGACAGGGGAGAATCAGCCCCAGCATTTT
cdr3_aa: CASSGTGENQPQHF

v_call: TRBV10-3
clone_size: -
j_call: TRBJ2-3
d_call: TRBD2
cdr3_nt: TGTGCCATCAGTGATCTAGCGGCTAGCACAGATACGCAGTATTTT
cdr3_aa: CAISDLAASTDTQYF

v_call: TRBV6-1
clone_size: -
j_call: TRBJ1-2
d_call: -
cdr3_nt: TGTGCCAGCAGTGAAGTAAGAGCCTATGGCTACACCTTC
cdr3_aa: CASSEVRAYGYTF

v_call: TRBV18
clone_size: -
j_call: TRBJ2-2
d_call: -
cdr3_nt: TGTGCCAGCTCACTTAACAGGGACGCGAACACCGGGGAGCTGTTTTTT
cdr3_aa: CASSLNRDANTGELFF

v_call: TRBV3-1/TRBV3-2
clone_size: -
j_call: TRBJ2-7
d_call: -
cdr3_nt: TGTGCCAGCAGCCAAGAATTGACCTTCTACGAGCAGTACTTC
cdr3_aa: CASSQELTFYEQYF

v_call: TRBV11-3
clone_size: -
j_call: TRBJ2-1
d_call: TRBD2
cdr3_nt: TGTGCCAGCAGCTTAGGGACTAGCGGATACAATGAGCAGTTCTTC
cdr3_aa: CASSLGTSGYNEQFF

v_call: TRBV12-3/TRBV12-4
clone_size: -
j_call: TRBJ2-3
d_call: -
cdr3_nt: TGTGCCAGCAGTTACGCCCGGGATACGCAGTATTTT
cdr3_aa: CASSYARDTQYF

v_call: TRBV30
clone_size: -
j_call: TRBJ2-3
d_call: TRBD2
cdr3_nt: TGTGCCTGGACCCTCATTTTGGGGGGGGCAGATACGCAGTATTTT
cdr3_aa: CAWTLILGGADTQYF

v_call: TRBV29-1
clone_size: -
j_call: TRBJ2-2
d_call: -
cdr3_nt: TGCAGCGTCCGGGAAAACACCGGGGAGCTGTTTTTT
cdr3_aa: CSVRENTGELFF

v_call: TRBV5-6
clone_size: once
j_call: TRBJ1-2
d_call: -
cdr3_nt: TGTGCCAGCAGCCCCCTCTCCTGGGGCAGCCTCGCTAACTATGGCTACACCTTC
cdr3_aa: CASSPLSWGSLANYGYTF

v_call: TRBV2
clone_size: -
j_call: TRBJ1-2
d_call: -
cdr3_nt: TGTGCCAGCAGTGAAGCCGGAGGGCGGGCTAACTATGGCTACACCTTC
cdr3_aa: CASSEAGGRANYGYTF

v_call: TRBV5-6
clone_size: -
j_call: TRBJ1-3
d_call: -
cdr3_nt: TGTGCCAGCAGCTTGGATGGGGCGTCTGGAAACACCATATATTTT
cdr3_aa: CASSLDGASGNTIYF

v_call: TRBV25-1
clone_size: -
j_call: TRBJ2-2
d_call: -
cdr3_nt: TGTGCCAGCAGTGATTCAGAGACACAAACCGGGGAGCTGTTTTTT
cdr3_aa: CASSDSETQTGELFF

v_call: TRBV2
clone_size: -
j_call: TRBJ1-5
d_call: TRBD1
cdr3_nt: TGTGCCAGCACTGACAGGGGTAGCAATCAGCCCCAGCATTTT
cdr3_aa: CASTDRGSNQPQHF

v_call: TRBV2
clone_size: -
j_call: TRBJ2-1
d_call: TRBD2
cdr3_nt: TGTGCCAGCAACCCACTAGCGGGGGGGCCAAATGAGCAGTTCTTC
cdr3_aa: CASNPLAGGPNEQFF

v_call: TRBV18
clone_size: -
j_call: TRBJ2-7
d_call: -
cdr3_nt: TGTGCCAGCTCACCGCCCCCCGGGGTAGCCTACGAGAGGGTGCAGTACTTC
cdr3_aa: CASSPPPGVAYERVQYF

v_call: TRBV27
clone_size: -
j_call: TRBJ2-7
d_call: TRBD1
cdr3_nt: TGTGCCAGCAGGAGGGGACAGACCTACGAGCAGTACTTC
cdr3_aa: CASRRGQTYEQYF

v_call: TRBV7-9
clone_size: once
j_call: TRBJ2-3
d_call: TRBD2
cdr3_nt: TGTGCCAGCACGAGGGCGGGAGCCCCCGCAGATACGCAGTATTTT
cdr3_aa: CASTRAGAPADTQYF

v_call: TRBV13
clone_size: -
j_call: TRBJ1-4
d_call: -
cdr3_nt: TGTGCCAGCAGCCACGGCTCCAATGAAAAACTGTTTTTT
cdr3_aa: CASSHGSNEKLFF

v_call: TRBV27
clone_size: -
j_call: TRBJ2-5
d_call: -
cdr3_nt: TGTGCCAGCAGTCCGGGACCGCTGGCCAAAGAGACCCAGTACTTC
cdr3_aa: CASSPGPLAKETQYF

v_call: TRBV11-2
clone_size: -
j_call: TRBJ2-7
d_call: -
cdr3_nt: TGTGCCAGCAGCACTTACAGGGTTAATCCCTACGAGCAGTACTTC
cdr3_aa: CASSTYRVNPYEQYF

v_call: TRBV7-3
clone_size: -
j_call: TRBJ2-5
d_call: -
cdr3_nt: TGTGCCAGCAGCTCATCGGGCCCTCAAGAGACCCAGTACTTC
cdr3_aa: CASSSSGPQETQYF

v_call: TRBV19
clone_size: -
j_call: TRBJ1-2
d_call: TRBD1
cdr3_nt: TGTGCCAGTAGTCGGACAGGAGACTATGGCTACACCTTC
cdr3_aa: CASSRTGDYGYTF

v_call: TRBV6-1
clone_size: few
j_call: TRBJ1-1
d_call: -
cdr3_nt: TGTGCCAGCAGTGAAGCGGGCTCGGGCACTGAAGCTTTCTTT
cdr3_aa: CASSEAGSGTEAFF

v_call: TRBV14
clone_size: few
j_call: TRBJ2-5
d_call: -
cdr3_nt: TGTGCCAGCAGCCAAGATGACCAAGAGACCCAGTACTTC
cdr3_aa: CASSQDDQETQYF

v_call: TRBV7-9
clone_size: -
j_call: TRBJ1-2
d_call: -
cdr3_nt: TGTGCCAGCAGCCCAGGACTTCTAAGTGGCTACACCTTC
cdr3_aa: CASSPGLLSGYTF

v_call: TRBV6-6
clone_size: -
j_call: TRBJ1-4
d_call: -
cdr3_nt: TGTGCCAGCAGTTACTACCGGACAGATAATTCCGAAAAACTGTTTTTT
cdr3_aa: CASSYYRTDNSEKLFF

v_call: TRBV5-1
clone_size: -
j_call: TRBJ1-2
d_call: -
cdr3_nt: TGCGCCAGCAGCTTGAGAACAGATCGAAACTATGGCTACACCTTC
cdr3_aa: CASSLRTDRNYGYTF

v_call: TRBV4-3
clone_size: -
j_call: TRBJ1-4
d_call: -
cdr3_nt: TGCGCCAGCAGCCAAGCATTCGGGGGCGGTGAAAAACTGTTTTTT
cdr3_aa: CASSQAFGGGEKLFF

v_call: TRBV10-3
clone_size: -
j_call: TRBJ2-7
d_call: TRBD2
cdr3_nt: TGTGCCATCAGCTCTACTAGCGGGTCCTACGAGCAGTACTTC
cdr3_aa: CAISSTSGSYEQYF

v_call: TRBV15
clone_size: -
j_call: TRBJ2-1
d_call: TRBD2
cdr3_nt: TGTGCCACCAGCACTAGCGGGTGGAGAGCGAATGAGCAGTTCTTC
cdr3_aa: CATSTSGWRANEQFF

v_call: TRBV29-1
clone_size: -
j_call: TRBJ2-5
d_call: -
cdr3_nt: TGCAGCGTTGAATCGCTAGCTCTTGGAGAGACCCAGTACTTC
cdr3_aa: CSVESLALGETQYF

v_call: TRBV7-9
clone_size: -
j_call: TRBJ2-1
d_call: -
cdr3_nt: TGTGCCAGCAGCTTTAGCCGGAATGAGCAGTTCTTC
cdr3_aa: CASSFSRNEQFF

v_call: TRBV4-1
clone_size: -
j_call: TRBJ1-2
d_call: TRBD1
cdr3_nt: TGCGCCAGCAGCCAAGTAGACAGGGGCTATGGCTACACCTTC
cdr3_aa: CASSQVDRGYGYTF

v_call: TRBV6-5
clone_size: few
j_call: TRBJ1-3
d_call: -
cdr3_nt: TGTGCCAGCAGTTTAGAAGGGTCTACTGGAAACACCATATATTTT
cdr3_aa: CASSLEGSTGNTIYF

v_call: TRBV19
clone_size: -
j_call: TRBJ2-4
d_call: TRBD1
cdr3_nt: TGTGCCAGTAGTGAGGGGGCGGGCCCTCGGGCAGCCAAAAACATTCAGTACTTC
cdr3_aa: CASSEGAGPRAAKNIQYF

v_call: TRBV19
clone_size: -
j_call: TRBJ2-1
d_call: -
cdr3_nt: TGTGCCAGTATCGACTCCACGTTTAGCGATGAGCAGTTCTTC
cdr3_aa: CASIDSTFSDEQFF

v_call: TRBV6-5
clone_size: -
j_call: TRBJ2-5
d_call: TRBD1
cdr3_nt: TGTGCCAGCAGTTACTCGAGCGGACAGGGGCAAGAAACCCAGTACTTC
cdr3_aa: CASSYSSGQGQETQYF

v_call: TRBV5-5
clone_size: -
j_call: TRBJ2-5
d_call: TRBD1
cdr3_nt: TGTGCCAGCAGAACCGGGACAGGGGGTCAGACCCAGTACTTC
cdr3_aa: CASRTGTGGQTQYF

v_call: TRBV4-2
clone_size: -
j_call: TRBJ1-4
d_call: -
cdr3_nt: TGTGCCAGCAGCCAAGCAAGGTCTGGTGAAAAACTGTTTTTT
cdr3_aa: CASSQARSGEKLFF

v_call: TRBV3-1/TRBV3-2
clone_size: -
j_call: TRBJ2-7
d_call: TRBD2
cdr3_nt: TGTGCCAGCAGCGGGACTAGCGGGAGTTACGAGCAGTACTTC
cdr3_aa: CASSGTSGSYEQYF

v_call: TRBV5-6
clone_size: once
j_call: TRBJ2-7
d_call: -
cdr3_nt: TGTGCCAGCAGCTACCCGGGGGTCCGGAACGAGCAGTACTTC
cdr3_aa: CASSYPGVRNEQYF

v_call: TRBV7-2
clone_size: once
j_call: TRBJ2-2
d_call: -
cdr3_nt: TGTGCCAGCACCGTGCGGACAGCGAACACCGGGGAGCTGTTTTTT
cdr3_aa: CASTVRTANTGELFF

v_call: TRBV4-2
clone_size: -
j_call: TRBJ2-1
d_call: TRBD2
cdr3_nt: TGTGCCAGCAGCCCCCAAAAGGGGGGACATAAAGGACTAGCGGGCCAAAGCTCCTACAATGAGCAGTTCTTC
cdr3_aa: CASSPQKGGHKGLAGQSSYNEQFF

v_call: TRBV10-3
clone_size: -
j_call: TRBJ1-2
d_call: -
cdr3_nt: TGTGCCATCAGCCCTACGGAAGCCGGCTACACCTTC
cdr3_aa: CAISPTEAGYTF

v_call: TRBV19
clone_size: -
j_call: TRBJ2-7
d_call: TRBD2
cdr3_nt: TGTGCCAGTAGTTTAGCGGGGGCTGGAGAGCAGTACTTC
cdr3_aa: CASSLAGAGEQYF

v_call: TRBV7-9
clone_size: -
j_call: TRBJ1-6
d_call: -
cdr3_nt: TGTGCCAGCAGCTTCGAGATCTATAATTCACCCCTCCACTTT
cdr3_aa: CASSFEIYNSPLHF

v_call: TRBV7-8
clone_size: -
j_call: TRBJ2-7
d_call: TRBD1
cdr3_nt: TGTGCCAGTAGCTTAAGGACAGGGGACACCTACGAGCAGTACTTC
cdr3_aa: CASSLRTGDTYEQYF